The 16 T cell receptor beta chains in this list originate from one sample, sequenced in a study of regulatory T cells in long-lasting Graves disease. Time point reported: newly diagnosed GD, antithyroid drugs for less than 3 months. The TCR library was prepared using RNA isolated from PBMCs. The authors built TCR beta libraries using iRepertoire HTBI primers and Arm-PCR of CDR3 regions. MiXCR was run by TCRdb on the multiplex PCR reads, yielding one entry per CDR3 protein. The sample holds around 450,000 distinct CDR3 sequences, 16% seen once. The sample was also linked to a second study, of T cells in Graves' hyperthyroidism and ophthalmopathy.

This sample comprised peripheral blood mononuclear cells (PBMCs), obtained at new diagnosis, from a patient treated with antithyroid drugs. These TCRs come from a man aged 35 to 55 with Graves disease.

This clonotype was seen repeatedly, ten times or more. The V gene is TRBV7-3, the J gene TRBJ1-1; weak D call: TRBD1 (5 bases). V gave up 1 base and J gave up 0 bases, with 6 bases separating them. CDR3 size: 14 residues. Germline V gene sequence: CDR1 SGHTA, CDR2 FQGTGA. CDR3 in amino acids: CASSLMGVNTEAFF. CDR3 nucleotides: TGTGCCAGCAGCTTAATGGGGGTGAACACTGAAGCTTTCTTT.

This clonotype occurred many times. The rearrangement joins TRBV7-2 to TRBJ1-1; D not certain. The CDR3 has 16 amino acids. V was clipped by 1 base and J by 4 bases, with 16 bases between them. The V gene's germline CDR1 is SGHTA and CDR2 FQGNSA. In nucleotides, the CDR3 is TGTGCCAGCAGCTTAGACTCAACGGGGTTAGGCACTGAAGCTTTCTTT. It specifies CASSLDSTGLGTEAFF. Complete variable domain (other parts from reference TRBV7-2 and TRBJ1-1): GAGVSQSPSNKVTEKGKDVELRCDPISGHTALYWYRQSLGQGLEFLIYFQGNSAPDKSGLPSDRFSAERTGGSVSTLTIQRTQQEDSAVYLCASSLDSTGLGTEAFFGQGTRLTVV.

The DNA for the CDR3 is TGTGCCAGCAGCGTAGTGGGCGGAAGCAATGAGCAGTTCTTC. It translates to CASSVVGGSNEQFF. This rearrangement joins TRBV9 to TRBJ2-1, with no clear D. CDR3 size: 14 residues. With 0 bases removed from V and 6 bases from J, the gap between germline ends came to 10 bases. Germline V gene lookup returns CDR1 SGDLS and CDR2 YYNGEE.

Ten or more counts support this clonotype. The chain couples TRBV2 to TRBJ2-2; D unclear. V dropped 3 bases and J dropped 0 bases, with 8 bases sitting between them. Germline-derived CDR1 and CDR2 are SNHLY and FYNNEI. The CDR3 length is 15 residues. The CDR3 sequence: CASSDDFTNTGELFF. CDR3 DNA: TGTGCCAGCAGTGATGACTTTACGAACACCGGGGAGCTGTTTTTT.

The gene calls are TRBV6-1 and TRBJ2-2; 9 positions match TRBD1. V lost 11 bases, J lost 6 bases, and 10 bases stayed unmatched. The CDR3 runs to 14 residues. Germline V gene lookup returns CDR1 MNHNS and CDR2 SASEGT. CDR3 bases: TGTGCCTCCCGGGGGACAGGGTCAGCCGGGGAGCTGTTTTTT. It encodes CASRGTGSAGELFF.

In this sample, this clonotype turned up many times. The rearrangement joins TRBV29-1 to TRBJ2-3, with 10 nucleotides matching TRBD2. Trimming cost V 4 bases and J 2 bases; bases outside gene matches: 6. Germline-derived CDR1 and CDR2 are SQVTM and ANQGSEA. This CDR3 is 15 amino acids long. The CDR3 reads CSVVTSGTYTDTQYF. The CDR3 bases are TGCAGCGTTGTTACTAGCGGGACGTACACAGATACGCAGTATTTT.

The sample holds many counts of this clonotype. The CDR3 loop is CASSSGLGPQHF. In DNA form, the CDR3 reads TGTGCCAGTAGTTCGGGTCTTGGACCCCAGCATTTT. The chain has TRBV19 and TRBJ1-5; D uncertain. V was clipped by 5 bases and J by 10 bases, with 12 bases between them. Per the germline V gene, CDR1 is LNHDA and CDR2 is SQIVND (reference sequence). The CDR3 has 12 residues.

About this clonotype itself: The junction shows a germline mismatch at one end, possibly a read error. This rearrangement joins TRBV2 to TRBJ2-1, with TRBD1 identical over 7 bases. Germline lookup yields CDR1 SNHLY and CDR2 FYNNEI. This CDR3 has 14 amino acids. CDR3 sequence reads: CANSDRVSYNEQFF. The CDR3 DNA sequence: TGTGCCAACAGTGACAGGGTCTCCTACAATGAGCAGTTCTTC. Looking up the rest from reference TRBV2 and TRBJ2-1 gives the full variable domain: EPEVTQTPSHQVTQMGQEVILRCVPISNHLYFYWYRQILGQKVEFLVSFYNNEISEKSEIFDDQFSVERPDGSNFTLKIRSTKLEDSAMYFCANSDRVSYNEQFFGPGTRLTVL.

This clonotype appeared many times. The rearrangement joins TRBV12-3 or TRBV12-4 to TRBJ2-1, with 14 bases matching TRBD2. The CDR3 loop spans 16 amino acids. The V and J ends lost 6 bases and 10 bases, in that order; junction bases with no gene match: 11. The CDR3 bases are TGTGCCAGCAGGTCCTCGACTAGCGGGAGGGTTGGGGAGCAGTTCTTC. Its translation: CASRSSTSGRVGEQFF.

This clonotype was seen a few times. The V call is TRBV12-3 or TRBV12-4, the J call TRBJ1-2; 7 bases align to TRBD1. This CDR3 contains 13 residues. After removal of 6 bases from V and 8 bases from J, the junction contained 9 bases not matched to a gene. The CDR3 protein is CASSARQGGGYTF. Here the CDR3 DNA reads TGTGCCAGCAGCGCCCGACAGGGCGGAGGCTACACCTTC.

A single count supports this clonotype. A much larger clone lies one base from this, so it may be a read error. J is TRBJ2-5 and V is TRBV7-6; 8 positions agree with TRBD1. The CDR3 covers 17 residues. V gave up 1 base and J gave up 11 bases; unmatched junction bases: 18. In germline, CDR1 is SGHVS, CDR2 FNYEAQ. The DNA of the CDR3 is TGTGCCAGCAGCTTAGTAGGAGGGACAGGAGCCTACAATGAGCAGTACTTC. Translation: CASSLVGGTGAYNEQYF.

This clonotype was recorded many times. CDR3 DNA sequence: TGTGCCAGCAGTTCAAAGCGGGGGCACACAGATACGCAGTATTTT. This encodes CASSSKRGHTDTQYF. The chain links TRBV7-8 to TRBJ2-3; 8 nucleotides line up with TRBD2. CDR1 is SGHVS and CDR2 is FQNEAQ in the germline V gene. V lost 6 bases to trimming and J lost 2 bases; unmatched junction nucleotides: 7. The CDR3 runs 15 residues.

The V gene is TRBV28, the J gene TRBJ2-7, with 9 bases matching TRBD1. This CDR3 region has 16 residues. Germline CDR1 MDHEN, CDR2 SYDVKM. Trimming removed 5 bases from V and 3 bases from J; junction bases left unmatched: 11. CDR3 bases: TGTGCCAGCAGTCTCCGATCCGGGACAGGGTACTACGAGCAGTACTTC. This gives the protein CASSLRSGTGYYEQYF. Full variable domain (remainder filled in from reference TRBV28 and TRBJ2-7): DVKVTQSSRYLVKRTGEKVFLECVQDMDHENMFWYRQDPGLGLRLIYFSYDVKMKEKGDIPEGYSVSREKKERFSLILESASTNQTSMYLCASSLRSGTGYYEQYFGPGTRLTVT.

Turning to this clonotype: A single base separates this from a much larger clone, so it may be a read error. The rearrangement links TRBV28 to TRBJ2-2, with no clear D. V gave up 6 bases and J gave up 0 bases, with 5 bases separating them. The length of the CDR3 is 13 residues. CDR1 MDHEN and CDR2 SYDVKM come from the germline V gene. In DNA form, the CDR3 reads TGTGCCAGCAGGACCTCGAACACCGGGGAGCTGTTTTTT. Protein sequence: CASRTSNTGELFF.

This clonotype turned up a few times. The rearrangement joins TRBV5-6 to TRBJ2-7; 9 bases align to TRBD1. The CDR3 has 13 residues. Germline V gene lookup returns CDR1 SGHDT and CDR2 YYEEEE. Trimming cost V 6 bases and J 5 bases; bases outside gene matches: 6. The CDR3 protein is CASKGTGYDEQYF. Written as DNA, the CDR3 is TGTGCCAGCAAGGGGACAGGGTACGACGAGCAGTACTTC.

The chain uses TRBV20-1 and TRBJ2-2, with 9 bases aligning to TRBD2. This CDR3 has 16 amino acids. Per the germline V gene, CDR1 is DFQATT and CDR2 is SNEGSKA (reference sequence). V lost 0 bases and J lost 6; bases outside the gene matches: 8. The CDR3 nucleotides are TGCAGTGCTAGAGATGTGGCGGGAGGGCCTCCCGGGGAGCTGTTTTTT. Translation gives CSARDVAGGPPGELFF.